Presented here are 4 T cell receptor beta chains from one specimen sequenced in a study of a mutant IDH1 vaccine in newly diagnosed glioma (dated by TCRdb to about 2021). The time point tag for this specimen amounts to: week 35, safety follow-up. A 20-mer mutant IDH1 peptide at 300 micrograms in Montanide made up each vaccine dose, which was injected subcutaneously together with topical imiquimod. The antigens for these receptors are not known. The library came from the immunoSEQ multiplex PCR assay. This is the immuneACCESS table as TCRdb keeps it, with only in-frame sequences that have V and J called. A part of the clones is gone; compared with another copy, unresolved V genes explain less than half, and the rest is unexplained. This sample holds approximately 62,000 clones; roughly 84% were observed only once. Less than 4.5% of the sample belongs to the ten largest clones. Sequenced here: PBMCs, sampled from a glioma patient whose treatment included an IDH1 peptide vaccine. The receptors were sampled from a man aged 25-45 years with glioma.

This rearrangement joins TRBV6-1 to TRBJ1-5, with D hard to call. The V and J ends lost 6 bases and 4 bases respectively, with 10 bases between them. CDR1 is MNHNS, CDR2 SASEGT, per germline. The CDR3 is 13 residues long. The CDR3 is CASSPIGNQPQHF. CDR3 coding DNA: TGTGCCAGCAGCCCGATTGGGAATCAGCCCCAGCATTTT.

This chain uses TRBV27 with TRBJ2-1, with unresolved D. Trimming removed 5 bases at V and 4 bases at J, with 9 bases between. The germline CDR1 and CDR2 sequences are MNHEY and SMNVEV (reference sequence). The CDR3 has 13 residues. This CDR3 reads CASSPILYNEQFF. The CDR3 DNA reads TGTGCCAGCAGTCCGATACTTTACAATGAGCAGTTCTTC.

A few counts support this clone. The CDR3 reads CASSIVVRSNTEAFF. The CDR3 DNA follows: TGTGCCAGTAGTATAGTTGTCCGCTCGAACACTGAAGCTTTCTTT. The chain carries TRBV19 and TRBJ1-1; D unclear. CDR3 length: 15 amino acids. CDR1 LNHDA and CDR2 SQIVND come from the germline V gene (reference sequence). The V and J ends lost 1 base and 1 base respectively, with 10 bases between them.

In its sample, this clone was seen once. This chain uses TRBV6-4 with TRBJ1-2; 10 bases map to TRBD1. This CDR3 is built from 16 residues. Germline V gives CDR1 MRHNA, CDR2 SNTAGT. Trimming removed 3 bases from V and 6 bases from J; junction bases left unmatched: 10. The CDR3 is CASSDSPGQGFDGYTF. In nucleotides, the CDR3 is TGTGCCAGCAGTGATTCCCCGGGACAGGGGTTTGATGGCTACACCTTC.